This TCR beta chain was identified during a study of blood T cell repertoires in COVID-19. About the study: Samples of COVID-19 (acute and convalescent) were obtained from the United States, Italy and Spain. In each case, the material was cDNA or gDNA derived from T cells, B-cell-depleted T cells, or PBMCs.

Authors' processing steps: Scientists estimated how many nucleated cells there were by amplifying reference gene primers. Profiled with immunoSEQ multiplex PCR; TCRdb holds only in-frame clones, not every one. The V and J calls and clone size were taken over from that table, and D and trimming were inferred from the DNA. The sample has approximately 200,000 clones, roughly four fifths seen once. Germline lookup yields CDR1 KGHSH and CDR2 LQKENI. The junction had 7 bases not matched to a gene; V was cut back by 4 bases and J by 5 bases. The CDR3 consists of 15 residues. This clonotype was obtained from a woman aged 45-65 years with acute or convalescent COVID-19. The source material was peripheral blood. This chain joins TRBV18 and TRBJ1-5; 8 nucleotides align to TRBD1. CDR3 in amino acids: CASSRDRGPDQPQHF. Written as DNA, the CDR3 is TGTGCCAGCTCACGCGACAGGGGACCAGATCAGCCCCAGCATTTT.